Listed below are T cell receptor beta chains from one sample, sequenced in a study of blood T cell repertoires in COVID-19. This table comes from immunoSEQ multiplex PCR, and its TCRdb copy is limited to in-frame clones, with some not included. The sample has 250,000 to 350,000 clones, about 91% seen once. Input material: peripheral blood. These receptors were collected from a woman in her thirties who had recovered from COVID-19. Each CDR3 is given with its conserved first and last residue. D genes are given only for firm matches. Only part of the rows carry a size: once, few, many, or a class if the clone is expanded.

CDR3 DNA: TGTGCCAGCAGTTTTAGCGGGGGGGCTTCAAGAGAGCAGTTCTTC; CDR3 protein: CASSFSGGASREQFF; V gene: TRBV6-2/TRBV6-3; J gene: TRBJ2-1; clone size: few; D gene: TRBD2; CDR3 length: 15
CDR3 DNA: TGTGCCAGCAGCCGCCACTTAGGACAGGCTGAAGCTTTCTTT; CDR3 protein: CASSRHLGQAEAFF; V gene: TRBV3-1/TRBV3-2; J gene: TRBJ1-1; clone size: many; D gene: TRBD1; CDR3 length: 14
CDR3 DNA: TGCGCCAGCAGCTTGGCCGGACAGAATACCGAGCAGTACTTC; CDR3 protein: CASSLAGQNTEQYF; V gene: TRBV5-1; J gene: TRBJ2-7; clone size: .; D gene: .; CDR3 length: 14
CDR3 DNA: TGTGCCAGCAGCTTTCAGGGGTCAGATACGCAGTATTTT; CDR3 protein: CASSFQGSDTQYF; V gene: TRBV7-3; J gene: TRBJ2-3; clone size: .; D gene: .; CDR3 length: 13
CDR3 DNA: TGTGCCAGCAGCTTAATAGCGGCCCAAGAGACCCAGTACTTC; CDR3 protein: CASSLIAAQETQYF; V gene: TRBV7-3; J gene: TRBJ2-5; clone size: .; D gene: .; CDR3 length: 14
CDR3 DNA: TGTGCCAGCAGTCTACTCCAGAGGCAAGAGACCCAGTACTTC; CDR3 protein: CASSLLQRQETQYF; V gene: TRBV28; J gene: TRBJ2-5; clone size: .; D gene: .; CDR3 length: 14
CDR3 DNA: TGTGCCAGCAGTTTTGGGGCTTCTGCAACTAATGAAAAACTGTTTTTT; CDR3 protein: CASSFGASATNEKLFF; V gene: TRBV28; J gene: TRBJ1-4; clone size: once; D gene: .; CDR3 length: 16
CDR3 DNA: TGTGCCAGCAGCTTAGTCCCGGGGGGCCCCTACGAGCAGTACTTC; CDR3 protein: CASSLVPGGPYEQYF; V gene: TRBV7-2; J gene: TRBJ2-7; clone size: .; D gene: .; CDR3 length: 15
CDR3 DNA: TGTGCCAGCACCCCCCGGGGGAGAACCGGGGAGCTGTTTTTT; CDR3 protein: CASTPRGRTGELFF; V gene: TRBV14; J gene: TRBJ2-2; clone size: .; D gene: .; CDR3 length: 14
CDR3 DNA: TGTGCCATCAGCCGGGGAGGGGGCACTGAAGCTTTCTTT; CDR3 protein: CAISRGGGTEAFF; V gene: TRBV10-3; J gene: TRBJ1-1; clone size: .; D gene: .; CDR3 length: 13
CDR3 DNA: TGCGCCAGCTCGGGGTTCGGACAGCGCATCGACGAGCAGTACTTC; CDR3 protein: CASSGFGQRIDEQYF; V gene: TRBV10-1; J gene: TRBJ2-7; clone size: .; D gene: .; CDR3 length: 15
CDR3 DNA: TGTGCCAGCAGCTTAACGGCTAGTCGTGCAGAGACCCAGTACTTC; CDR3 protein: CASSLTASRAETQYF; V gene: TRBV7-3; J gene: TRBJ2-5; clone size: .; D gene: .; CDR3 length: 15
CDR3 DNA: TGTGCCAGCAGCCACGGACAGTCAAGGGGGATCAACTATGGCTACACCTTC; CDR3 protein: CASSHGQSRGINYGYTF; V gene: TRBV7-8; J gene: TRBJ1-2; clone size: .; D gene: .; CDR3 length: 17
CDR3 DNA: TGTGCCAGCTCACCATCTCTTTTACAGGGGCCAAACAATGAGCAGTTCTTC; CDR3 protein: CASSPSLLQGPNNEQFF; V gene: TRBV18; J gene: TRBJ2-1; clone size: few; D gene: TRBD1; CDR3 length: 17
CDR3 DNA: TGTGCCAGCAGCCAAGACGAGTACGTCGGCCGGACACATTCACCCCTCCACTTT; CDR3 protein: CASSQDEYVGRTHSPLHF; V gene: TRBV14; J gene: TRBJ1-6; clone size: .; D gene: .; CDR3 length: 18
CDR3 DNA: TGTGCCAGCAGCCCTCTTTGGTGTCGGTATGGCTACACCTTC; CDR3 protein: CASSPLWCRYGYTF; V gene: TRBV7-7; J gene: TRBJ1-2; clone size: .; D gene: .; CDR3 length: 14
CDR3 DNA: TGTGCCAGCAGCAATAGCGGGGGTGATTCAGATACGCAGTATTTT; CDR3 protein: CASSNSGGDSDTQYF; V gene: TRBV5-6; J gene: TRBJ2-3; clone size: .; D gene: TRBD2; CDR3 length: 15
CDR3 DNA: TGTGCCAGCAGCCAAGATCAGCCAGCGGGGGAATACAATGAGCAGTTCTTC; CDR3 protein: CASSQDQPAGEYNEQFF; V gene: TRBV3-1/TRBV3-2; J gene: TRBJ2-1; clone size: .; D gene: TRBD2; CDR3 length: 17
CDR3 DNA: TGTGCCAGCAGTGATGACCCCGGGACAGGGTCCTACAATGAGCAGTTCTTC; CDR3 protein: CASSDDPGTGSYNEQFF; V gene: TRBV6-1; J gene: TRBJ2-1; clone size: .; D gene: TRBD1; CDR3 length: 17
CDR3 DNA: TGCGCCAGCAGCCAAACCGGGACAGGGGATCAGCCCCAGCATTTT; CDR3 protein: CASSQTGTGDQPQHF; V gene: TRBV5-1; J gene: TRBJ1-5; clone size: .; D gene: TRBD1; CDR3 length: 15
CDR3 DNA: TGTGCCAGCAGCGTAGGCGTCACGGTCGACGAGCAGTACTTC; CDR3 protein: CASSVGVTVDEQYF; V gene: TRBV9; J gene: TRBJ2-7; clone size: .; D gene: .; CDR3 length: 14
CDR3 DNA: TGTGCCAGCAGCCGGGGGGTGGTGGACACGCAGTATTTT; CDR3 protein: CASSRGVVDTQYF; V gene: TRBV7-3; J gene: TRBJ2-3; clone size: .; D gene: TRBD2; CDR3 length: 13
CDR3 DNA: TGCAGTGCTAGAAACTCGGGACTGCAGTATTTT; CDR3 protein: CSARNSGLQYF; V gene: TRBV20-1; J gene: TRBJ2-3; clone size: .; D gene: .; CDR3 length: 11
CDR3 DNA: TGTGCCAGCAGCTTGGACAGGGGGTCAGAGACCCAGTACTTC; CDR3 protein: CASSLDRGSETQYF; V gene: TRBV5-4; J gene: TRBJ2-5; clone size: once; D gene: TRBD1; CDR3 length: 14
CDR3 DNA: TGTGTTACGACAACAGGGGGGGCGGCGAACACTGAAGCTTTCTTT; CDR3 protein: CVTTTGGAANTEAFF; V gene: TRBV28; J gene: TRBJ1-1; clone size: once; D gene: TRBD1; CDR3 length: 15
CDR3 DNA: TGCAGCGTTGAAGTGGGAGGGGCGATGAACACTGAAGCTTTCTTT; CDR3 protein: CSVEVGGAMNTEAFF; V gene: TRBV29-1; J gene: TRBJ1-1; clone size: .; D gene: .; CDR3 length: 15
CDR3 DNA: TGTGCCAGCAGGCTACCGGGACTACCAGACAATGAGCAGTTCTTC; CDR3 protein: CASRLPGLPDNEQFF; V gene: TRBV28; J gene: TRBJ2-1; clone size: .; D gene: TRBD2; CDR3 length: 15
CDR3 DNA: TGTGCCAGCGGGACAGGGGTTGAGCAGTACTTC; CDR3 protein: CASGTGVEQYF; V gene: TRBV6-5; J gene: TRBJ2-7; clone size: .; D gene: TRBD1; CDR3 length: 11
CDR3 DNA: TGTGCCAGCAGCTTAGTGAAGTGGACTAGCGGATACGAGCAGTACTTC; CDR3 protein: CASSLVKWTSGYEQYF; V gene: TRBV5-4; J gene: TRBJ2-7; clone size: .; D gene: TRBD2; CDR3 length: 16
CDR3 DNA: TGCGCCAGCAGGACAGAAACCGCCTCTGGGGCCAACGTCCTGACTTTC; CDR3 protein: CASRTETASGANVLTF; V gene: TRBV5-1; J gene: TRBJ2-6; clone size: once; D gene: .; CDR3 length: 16
CDR3 DNA: TGCGCCAGCAGCTTGCAGGGGATTGGCTATGGCTACACCTTC; CDR3 protein: CASSLQGIGYGYTF; V gene: TRBV5-1; J gene: TRBJ1-2; clone size: .; D gene: .; CDR3 length: 14
CDR3 DNA: TGTGCCACCAGCCCACGAGGCCGGGACAGTTTTTGGTACGAGCAGTACTTC; CDR3 protein: CATSPRGRDSFWYEQYF; V gene: TRBV15; J gene: TRBJ2-7; clone size: .; D gene: TRBD1; CDR3 length: 17
CDR3 DNA: TGTGCCAGCAGCTTGGCCGACTGGGAGGGAGACACTGAAGCTTTCTTT; CDR3 protein: CASSLADWEGDTEAFF; V gene: TRBV5-4; J gene: TRBJ1-1; clone size: .; D gene: .; CDR3 length: 16
CDR3 DNA: TGTGCCAGCAGCCCGGGGACTTCGGGGGAAGAAGCTTTCTTT; CDR3 protein: CASSPGTSGEEAFF; V gene: TRBV5-4; J gene: TRBJ1-1; clone size: .; D gene: .; CDR3 length: 14
CDR3 DNA: TGTGCCAGCAGCTTTCTGGCAGCAGGGGAGACCCAGTACTTC; CDR3 protein: CASSFLAAGETQYF; V gene: TRBV7-9; J gene: TRBJ2-5; clone size: .; D gene: .; CDR3 length: 14
CDR3 DNA: TGTGCCAGCAGCCAAGAGGGCGGGGCCGGTGAAAAACTGTTTTTT; CDR3 protein: CASSQEGGAGEKLFF; V gene: TRBV3-1/TRBV3-2; J gene: TRBJ1-4; clone size: .; D gene: .; CDR3 length: 15
CDR3 DNA: TGTGCCAGCAGTTTGTCACGCGGGGACGATACGCAGTATTTT; CDR3 protein: CASSLSRGDDTQYF; V gene: TRBV27; J gene: TRBJ2-3; clone size: .; D gene: .; CDR3 length: 14
CDR3 DNA: TGTGCCAGCAGCGGACAGGGGGTTAACACTGAAGCTTTCTTT; CDR3 protein: CASSGQGVNTEAFF; V gene: TRBV2; J gene: TRBJ1-1; clone size: .; D gene: TRBD1; CDR3 length: 14
CDR3 DNA: TGTGCCTGGAGCACTAGTAGCTACACCTTC; CDR3 protein: CAWSTSSYTF; V gene: TRBV30; J gene: TRBJ1-2; clone size: .; D gene: .; CDR3 length: 10
CDR3 DNA: TGCGCCAGCAGCCAGAGGGCGGGATTGCCCACAGATACGCAGTATTTT; CDR3 protein: CASSQRAGLPTDTQYF; V gene: TRBV5-1; J gene: TRBJ2-3; clone size: .; D gene: .; CDR3 length: 16
CDR3 DNA: TGTGCCAGCAGTCCACACATGGCGGATCAGCCCCAGCATTTT; CDR3 protein: CASSPHMADQPQHF; V gene: TRBV6-2/TRBV6-3; J gene: TRBJ1-5; clone size: few; D gene: .; CDR3 length: 14
CDR3 DNA: TGTGCCTGGAGTCCAGGGTGGGCGGGGGCGAACAATGAGCAGTTCTTC; CDR3 protein: CAWSPGWAGANNEQFF; V gene: TRBV30; J gene: TRBJ2-1; clone size: .; D gene: .; CDR3 length: 16
CDR3 DNA: TGTGCCAGCAGCTTCGCCACTGGACAGGGAGTCGGAAAAGGCTACACCTTC; CDR3 protein: CASSFATGQGVGKGYTF; V gene: TRBV7-2; J gene: TRBJ1-2; clone size: .; D gene: TRBD1; CDR3 length: 17
CDR3 DNA: TGTGCCACCACAACTCCGGGGACCTACGAGCAGTACTTC; CDR3 protein: CATTTPGTYEQYF; V gene: TRBV6-5; J gene: TRBJ2-7; clone size: once; D gene: .; CDR3 length: 13
CDR3 DNA: TGCGCCAGCAGCCAGACATCAGGGGGAGATACGCAGTATTTT; CDR3 protein: CASSQTSGGDTQYF; V gene: TRBV4-1; J gene: TRBJ2-3; clone size: .; D gene: TRBD1; CDR3 length: 14
CDR3 DNA: TGTGCCAGCTCACCATTGGACAGGGGAAATAATGAAAAACTGTTTTTT; CDR3 protein: CASSPLDRGNNEKLFF; V gene: TRBV18; J gene: TRBJ1-4; clone size: .; D gene: TRBD1; CDR3 length: 16
CDR3 DNA: TGTGCCAGCAGCCGGACTGGCGAGCAGTACTTC; CDR3 protein: CASSRTGEQYF; V gene: TRBV6-5; J gene: TRBJ2-7; clone size: .; D gene: .; CDR3 length: 11